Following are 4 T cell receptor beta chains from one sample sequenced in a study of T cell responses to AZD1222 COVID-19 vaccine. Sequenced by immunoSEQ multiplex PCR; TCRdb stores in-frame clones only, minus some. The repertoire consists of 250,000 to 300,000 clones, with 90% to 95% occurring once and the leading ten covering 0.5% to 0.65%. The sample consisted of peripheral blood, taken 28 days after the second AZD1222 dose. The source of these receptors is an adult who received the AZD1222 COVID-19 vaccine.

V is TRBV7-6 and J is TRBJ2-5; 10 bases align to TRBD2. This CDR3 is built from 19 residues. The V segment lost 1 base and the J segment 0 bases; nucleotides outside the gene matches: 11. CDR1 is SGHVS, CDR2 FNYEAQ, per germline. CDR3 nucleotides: TGTGCCAGCAGCTTAGGAGCTAGCGGGGGCCCCTTGTACCAAGAGACCCAGTACTTC. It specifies CASSLGASGGPLYQETQYF.

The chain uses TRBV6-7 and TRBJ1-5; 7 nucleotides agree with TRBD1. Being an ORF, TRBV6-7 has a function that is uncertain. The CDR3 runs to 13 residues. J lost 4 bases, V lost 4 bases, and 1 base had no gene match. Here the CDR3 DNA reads TGTGCCAGCAGTTGGGGACAGAATCAGCCCCAGCATTTT. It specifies CASSWGQNQPQHF.

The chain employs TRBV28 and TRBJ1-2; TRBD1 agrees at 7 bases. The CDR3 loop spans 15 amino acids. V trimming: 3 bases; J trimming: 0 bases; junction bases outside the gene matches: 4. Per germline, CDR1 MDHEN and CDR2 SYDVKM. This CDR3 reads CASSFPDRPNYGYTF. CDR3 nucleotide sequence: TGTGCCAGCAGTTTCCCGGACAGGCCTAACTATGGCTACACCTTC.

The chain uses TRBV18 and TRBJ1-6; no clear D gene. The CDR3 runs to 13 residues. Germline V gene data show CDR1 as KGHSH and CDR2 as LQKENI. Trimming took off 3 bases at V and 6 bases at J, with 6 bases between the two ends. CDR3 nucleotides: TGTGCCAGCTCACCCTCGTCTAATTCACCCCTCCACTTT. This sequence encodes CASSPSSNSPLHF.